This is a list of T cell receptor beta chains from one sample in a study of T cells after yellow fever vaccination. MiXCR was run by TCRdb on the 5' RACE reads, yielding one entry per CDR3 protein. The data contain approximately 610,000 distinct CDR3 sequences, less than 20% of them singletons. Sequenced material: PBMCs, taken roughly 5 days after the first yellow fever vaccination. These receptors originate from a man between 18 and 29 years old who received the YFV17D yellow fever vaccine. CDR3s include the opening cysteine and the closing phenylalanine or tryptophan. A D gene is named only where the DNA matches it firmly. Size is omitted from some rows. Given values are once, few, many or a class for expanded clones.

J	length	D	size	V	DNA	CDR3
TRBJ1-2	15	NA	few	TRBV6-5	TGTGCCAGCAGTTACGAGGACGGGACTAACTATGGCTACACCTTC	CASSYEDGTNYGYTF
TRBJ2-7	15	NA	few	TRBV5-1	TGCGCCAGCAGCTTGGCTGGGACGGCGATTTACGAGCAGTACTTC	CASSLAGTAIYEQYF
TRBJ1-2	15	NA	NA	TRBV9	TGTGCCAGCAGCGTCCGGGCAGGGCTTAACTATGGCTACACCTTC	CASSVRAGLNYGYTF
TRBJ2-7	17	NA	NA	TRBV12-3/TRBV12-4	TGTGCCAGCAGTTTACAGAGGTCCTTCGAGAGATCCTACGAGCAGTACTTC	CASSLQRSFERSYEQYF
TRBJ2-7	14	TRBD1	NA	TRBV11-2	TGTGCCAGCAGCTCCCGGGACAGGGCAGACGAGCAGTACTTC	CASSSRDRADEQYF
TRBJ1-1	13	NA	few	TRBV12-3/TRBV12-4	TGTGCCAGCAGTGCGGGGGTAGCCACTGAAGCTTTCTTT	CASSAGVATEAFF
TRBJ2-7	15	TRBD1	NA	TRBV27	TGTGCCAGCAGTTTATCCGGAAAACAGGGGTACGAGCAGTACTTC	CASSLSGKQGYEQYF
TRBJ2-5	14	NA	NA	TRBV28	TGTGCCAGCAGCCTGCGCGGACTTCCAGAGACCCAGTACTTC	CASSLRGLPETQYF
TRBJ2-5	15	TRBD1	NA	TRBV7-2	TGTGCCAGCAGCTTACAGACAGGGGGCTTGAAGACCCAGTACTTC	CASSLQTGGLKTQYF
TRBJ1-1	15	NA	NA	TRBV7-9	TGTGCCAGCAGCTTAGCTTGGGGTACGAACACTGAAGCTTTCTTT	CASSLAWGTNTEAFF
TRBJ2-6	18	TRBD1	NA	TRBV11-2	TGTGCCAGCAGATCACTGACAGGGACCCCCTCTGGGGCCAACGTCCTGACTTTC	CASRSLTGTPSGANVLTF
TRBJ1-4	13	NA	NA	TRBV29-1	TGCAGCGTTGGTACAGGGATCAATGAAAAACTGTTTTTT	CSVGTGINEKLFF
TRBJ2-3	16	NA	NA	TRBV5-4	TGTGCCAGCAGCTTGAGGGGGAGGGGGCCCTCAGATACGCAGTATTTT	CASSLRGRGPSDTQYF
TRBJ1-5	15	NA	few	TRBV4-1	TGCGCCAGCAGCCAACGGTGGGTGAGCAATCAGCCCCAGCATTTT	CASSQRWVSNQPQHF
TRBJ2-1	15	TRBD1	few	TRBV11-3	TGTGCCAGCAGCTTAGGGACAGGGAATTACAATGAGCAGTTCTTC	CASSLGTGNYNEQFF
TRBJ2-1	17	TRBD2	few	TRBV20-1	TGCAGTGCTAGAGATAAGAGCGGGGGGACCGTAAAGAATGAGCAGTTCTTC	CSARDKSGGTVKNEQFF
TRBJ2-7	14	TRBD1	few	TRBV28	TGTGCCAGCAGTTTCCGGGACAGGGGGCTTGTGCAGTACTTC	CASSFRDRGLVQYF
TRBJ2-7	14	NA	NA	TRBV12-3/TRBV12-4	TGTGCCAGCAGTTTGTATCGGGACTCCCCTGAGCAGTACTTC	CASSLYRDSPEQYF
TRBJ2-7	14	TRBD1	few	TRBV20-1	TGCAGTGCTCTCGGTGGGACAGGCACTTACGAGCAGTACTTC	CSALGGTGTYEQYF
TRBJ1-2	15	TRBD1	NA	TRBV4-3	TGCGCCAGCAGCCAAATCTGGGACAGGGGGGATGGCTACACCTTC	CASSQIWDRGDGYTF
TRBJ2-5	15	NA	few	TRBV7-2	TGTGCCAGCAGCCAAACGCGGGCTAGTGGAGAGACCCAGTACTTC	CASSQTRASGETQYF
TRBJ2-7	14	TRBD1	NA	TRBV4-1	TGCGCCAGCAGCCGGGGACAGGGGGTTCGCGAGCAGTACTTC	CASSRGQGVREQYF
TRBJ1-2	14	NA	NA	TRBV7-3	TGTGCCAGCAGCTCCCGGGACATGAGCTATGGCTACACCTTC	CASSSRDMSYGYTF
TRBJ1-1	15	TRBD1	NA	TRBV6-2/TRBV6-3	TGTGCCAGCACCCAACAGGGGAGAGACGGCACTGAAGCTTTCTTT	CASTQQGRDGTEAFF
TRBJ1-5	13	NA	few	TRBV5-1	TGCGCCAGCAGCTTACAGGGAAAAGGGCCCCAGCATTTT	CASSLQGKGPQHF
TRBJ2-7	15	TRBD2	NA	TRBV18	TGTGCCAGCTCACGGGGTCTAGCGGGGGGTTACGAGCAGTACTTC	CASSRGLAGGYEQYF
TRBJ2-1	16	TRBD2	NA	TRBV27	TGTGCCAGCAGTAAACCTACTAGCGGTTCCTACAATGAGCAGTTCTTC	CASSKPTSGSYNEQFF
TRBJ2-2	13	NA	NA	TRBV27	TGTGCCTGCTCGTCCGCGAACACCGGGGAGCTGTTTTTT	CACSSANTGELFF
TRBJ2-7	14	NA	few	TRBV5-1	TGCGCCAGCAGCTTCCATCCAGGGAATGACGAGCAGTACTTC	CASSFHPGNDEQYF
TRBJ2-2	17	TRBD2	NA	TRBV7-9	TGTGCCAGCAGCTTAGCAGGGACTAGCATTAACACCGGGGAGCTGTTTTTT	CASSLAGTSINTGELFF
TRBJ2-2	13	TRBD2	NA	TRBV2	TGTGCCAGCACCGGGGGGTGGATCGGGGAGCTGTTTTTT	CASTGGWIGELFF
TRBJ1-3	14	NA	NA	TRBV29-1	TGCAGCGTTGAAGATCCGGGCTCTGGAAACACCATATATTTT	CSVEDPGSGNTIYF
TRBJ2-7	12	TRBD2	few	TRBV29-1	TGCAGCGTTGCAGCGGGATCCTACGAGCAGTACTTC	CSVAAGSYEQYF
TRBJ2-3	15	NA	many	TRBV28	TGTGCCAGCTCGATTGGCGCCAGCTCCACAGATACGCAGTATTTT	CASSIGASSTDTQYF
TRBJ1-2	13	NA	NA	TRBV12-3/TRBV12-4	TGTGCCAGCACCCCGGGGGGCGCGGGAGGCTACACCTTC	CASTPGGAGGYTF
TRBJ1-1	15	NA	many	TRBV3-1	TGTGCCAGCAGTACTTCCGGGACACAGAACACTGAAGCTTTCTTT	CASSTSGTQNTEAFF
TRBJ2-1	12	NA	NA	TRBV30	TGTGCCTGGAGCCAACGGGGGTACGAGCAGTTCTTC	CAWSQRGYEQFF
TRBJ1-1	10	NA	few	TRBV12-3/TRBV12-4	TGTGCCGACAGGAACACTGAAGCTTTCTTT	CADRNTEAFF
TRBJ2-5	13	NA	NA	TRBV7-9	TGTGCCAGCAAACCGACAGAACAAGAGACCCAGTACTTC	CASKPTEQETQYF
TRBJ1-2	13	NA	NA	TRBV5-1	TGCGCCAGCAGCTGGAACGACAAGACAGACTACACCTTC	CASSWNDKTDYTF
TRBJ1-1	13	NA	NA	TRBV12-3/TRBV12-4	TGTGCCAGCAGTTTAAATTTCAGGGCTGAAGCTTTCTTT	CASSLNFRAEAFF
TRBJ1-5	13	NA	few	TRBV6-1	TGTGCCAGCACCACTGACAGTTATCAGCCCCAGCATTTT	CASTTDSYQPQHF
TRBJ2-2	14	NA	few	TRBV6-5	TGTGCCAGCAGTTACTCTTTAGGGCCCGGGGAGCTGTTTTTT	CASSYSLGPGELFF
TRBJ1-4	14	NA	once	TRBV18	TGTGCCAGCTCACCAGGACAGCACTATGAAAAACTGTTTTTT	CASSPGQHYEKLFF
TRBJ1-4	13	TRBD1	NA	TRBV6-1	TGTGCCAGCAGACAGACAGGGGAGGAAAAACTGTTTTTT	CASRQTGEEKLFF
TRBJ1-1	14	NA	NA	TRBV5-1	TGCGCCAGCAGCTTGGTTGGGGGTTTGAATGAAGCTTTCTTT	CASSLVGGLNEAFF
TRBJ2-4	18	TRBD1	NA	TRBV5-4	TGTGCCATCGGCCTTGGGCGGGACAGGGGGCTAGGCAAAAACATTCAGTACTTC	CAIGLGRDRGLGKNIQYF
TRBJ2-5	17	TRBD2	NA	TRBV9	TGTGCCAGCAGCGTAGATACTAGCGGGGGAGAACAAGAGACCCAGTACTTC	CASSVDTSGGEQETQYF
TRBJ2-3	15	NA	NA	TRBV3-1	TGTGCCAGCAGCCCGCAACCTAGAAGCACAGATACGCAGTATTTT	CASSPQPRSTDTQYF
TRBJ2-7	15	NA	NA	TRBV5-6	TGTGCCAGCAGCTTCACTTCGGGGTCTATATACGAGCAGTACTTC	CASSFTSGSIYEQYF
TRBJ2-1	16	TRBD1	few	TRBV18	TGTGCCAGCTCACTCCCGAATGGACAGGGTTACAATGAGCAGTTCTTC	CASSLPNGQGYNEQFF
TRBJ2-2	14	NA	NA	TRBV12-3/TRBV12-4	TGTGCCAGCGAGACTGGGGGCAACACCGGGGAGCTGTTTTTT	CASETGGNTGELFF